One sample yielded the 12 T cell receptor beta chains listed below, sequenced in a study of Ad26.COV2.S vaccination and SARS-CoV-2 variants. The treatment denotes: 15 to 20 received Ad26.COV2.S at low or high dose, single or two shots; about 5 received placebo; per-sample allocation not given. Vaccine and placebo recipients were sampled on day 63 after the first injection. Sequenced by immunoSEQ multiplex PCR; TCRdb stores in-frame clones only, minus some. The table shows a few hundred thousand clones, with about 83% occurring only once. Sequenced here: peripheral blood, sampled in a trial of Ad26.COV2.S vaccine versus placebo. The source is a person aged 18-65 years who received the Ad26.COV2.S COVID-19 vaccine or a placebo.

This chain uses TRBV3-1 (or the pseudogene TRBV3-2) with TRBJ1-2; D is possibly TRBD1 (5 bases). V was shortened by 4 bases and J by 3 bases, with 6 bases between the two germline ends. The CDR3 is 12 residues long. Germline V CDR1 and CDR2: LGHDT, YNNKEL (reference sequence). The CDR3 loop is CASSLQDYGYTF. Written as DNA, the CDR3 is TGTGCCAGCAGCCTACAGGACTATGGCTACACCTTC.

This clone was counted between two and nine times. The chain has TRBV28 and TRBJ2-3, with D tentatively TRBD2 (6 bases). The V and J ends lost 6 bases and 1 base respectively, with 14 bases between them. Germline values: CDR1 MDHEN, CDR2 SYDVKM. This CDR3 contains 15 residues. Here the CDR3 reads CASSLIPGGTDTQYF. The CDR3 DNA reads TGTGCCAGCAGCCTCATCCCGGGAGGCACAGATACGCAGTATTTT.

This chain connects TRBV23-1 to TRBJ1-1; tentatively, D is TRBD1 (6 bases). TRBV23-1 qualifies as an ORF whose function is uncertain. This CDR3 region has 15 residues. V lost 3 bases to trimming and J lost 6 bases, with 17 bases between them. CDR3 coding DNA: TGCGCCAGCAGTCATCAACAGGGTGGGAGGGCTGAAGCTTTCTTT. It specifies CASSHQQGGRAEAFF.

The V gene is TRBV25-1, the J gene TRBJ2-7; 9 bases are shared with TRBD1. Germline-derived CDR1 and CDR2 are MGHDK and SYGVNS. The CDR3 covers 14 residues. After removal of 7 bases from V and 5 bases from J, the junction contained 9 bases not matched to a gene. The CDR3 DNA reads as TGTGCCAGCAAGGAGGACAGGGGTACGCACGAGCAGTACTTC. Translation: CASKEDRGTHEQYF.

J is TRBJ2-7 and V is TRBV6-6; TRBD1 might be the D (5 bases). This CDR3 is 14 amino acids long. Germline V gives CDR1 MNHNY, CDR2 SVGAGI (reference sequence). The ends were cut back, 6 bases at V and 1 base at J, with 13 bases in the middle. In nucleotides, the CDR3 is TGTGCCAGCAGATCACAAAGACAGTCCTACGAGCAGTACTTC. Translating it yields CASRSQRQSYEQYF.

The V call is TRBV5-1, the J call TRBJ1-1; a possible D gene is TRBD1 (5 bases). Germline CDR1 is SGHRS and CDR2 is YFSETQ. V was cut by 0 bases and J by 6 bases, with 9 bases left in between. CDR3 length: 13 amino acids. The DNA for the CDR3 is TGCGCCAGCAGCTTGGGCAGGGAGGCTGAAGCTTTCTTT. It specifies CASSLGREAEAFF.

In DNA, the CDR3 is TGTGCCAGCAGCCCCCAGGGACAGGGTGAGCTGTTTTTT. As protein: CASSPQGQGELFF. The chain couples TRBV7-3 to TRBJ2-2; 9 bases line up with TRBD1. Germline assignment: CDR1 SGHTA and CDR2 FQGTGA. V dropped 5 bases and J dropped 11; count of bases not matched to a gene: 6. The length of the CDR3 is 13 residues.

V gene TRBV29-1 combines with J gene TRBJ2-2; TRBD2 agrees at 7 bases. Germline CDR1 is SQVTM and CDR2 is ANQGSEA. CDR3 length: 15 amino acids. J gave up 4 bases and V 7 bases, and 12 bases lay outside the gene matches. CDR3 amino acids: CSAREEGLITGELFF. The CDR3 DNA follows: TGCAGCGCCCGTGAAGAGGGACTAATCACCGGGGAGCTGTTTTTT.

This chain joins TRBV27 and TRBJ1-1; the D gene is possibly TRBD1 (5 bases). V lost 5 bases to trimming and J lost 5 bases, with 12 bases between them. The CDR3 loop spans 13 amino acids. Germline V lookup: CDR1 MNHEY, CDR2 SMNVEV (reference sequence). CDR3 region: CASSGAGGTEAFF. CDR3 DNA sequence: TGTGCCAGCAGTGGGGCGGGGGGGACTGAAGCTTTCTTT.

The chain has TRBV11-3 and TRBJ2-1, with TRBD2 as a possible D gene (7 bases). The CDR3 has 14 residues. The V gene's germline CDR1 is SGHNT and CDR2 YENEEA. V shed 5 bases and J shed 4 bases, with 12 bases lying between them. This CDR3 is CASSPRGAYNEQFF. DNA for the CDR3: TGTGCCAGCAGCCCCCGGGGGGCATACAATGAGCAGTTCTTC.

The chain recombines TRBV6-6 with TRBJ1-3; D not certain. Germline CDR1 is MNHNY and CDR2 is SVGAGI (reference sequence). This CDR3 spans 15 amino acids. V was trimmed by 5 bases and J by 0 bases, leaving 11 bases between them. In DNA form, the CDR3 reads TGTGCCAGCAGTCAACAGTGGACCTCTGGAAACACCATATATTTT. Encoded protein: CASSQQWTSGNTIYF.

V usage is TRBV9 and J usage is TRBJ1-5, with 7 bases matching TRBD1. The CDR3 consists of 15 residues. Looked up from germline, CDR1 is SGDLS and CDR2 is YYNGEE. J gave up 1 base and V 3 bases, and 4 bases lay outside the gene matches. This CDR3 is CASSAAGGSNQPQHF. DNA for the CDR3: TGTGCCAGCAGCGCCGCAGGGGGGAGCAATCAGCCCCAGCATTTT. The full variable domain, rest sourced from reference TRBV9 and TRBJ1-5, is DSGVTQTPKHLITATGQRVTLRCSPRSGDLSVYWYQQSLDQGLQFLIQYYNGEERAKGNILERFSAQQFPDLHSELNLSSLELGDSALYFCASSAAGGSNQPQHFGDGTRLSIL.